The 22 T cell receptor beta chains below come from one sample, sequenced in a study of blood T cell repertoires in COVID-19. The repertoire was sequenced with immunoSEQ multiplex PCR; TCRdb's copy has only in-frame clones and lacks some. Of about 92,000 clones detected, around 80% appear once; the ten largest clones hold 15% to 20%. Sequencing used peripheral blood. These receptors came from a woman of 80 years or more with active or convalescent COVID-19.

The rearrangement links TRBV11-3 to TRBJ2-1; 9 bases fit TRBD1. The CDR3 runs 14 residues. The germline gives CDR1 SGHNT, CDR2 YENEEA. The V and J ends lost 5 bases and 5 bases, in that order; junction bases with no gene match: 4. CDR3 nucleotide sequence: TGTGCCAGCAGCCTAGGACAGGGGAACAATGAGCAGTTCTTC. Its protein product is CASSLGQGNNEQFF.

The rearrangement links TRBV5-1 to TRBJ2-5, with D possibly being TRBD2 (5 bases). The CDR3 has 14 amino acids. Trimming took off 0 bases at V and 3 bases at J, with 9 bases between the two ends. Germline V CDR1 and CDR2: SGHRS, YFSETQ. CDR3 loop: CASSLDAGEETQYF. As DNA, the CDR3 is TGCGCCAGCAGCTTGGACGCCGGGGAAGAGACCCAGTACTTC.

The rearrangement uses TRBV7-2 and TRBJ1-2; D gene ambiguous. The germline V gene has CDR1 SGHTA and CDR2 FQGNSA. The CDR3 is made up of 13 amino acids. V lost 1 base to trimming and J lost 6 bases, with 9 bases between them. CDR3 protein: CASSLVPGDGYTF. The DNA for the CDR3 is TGTGCCAGCAGCTTAGTTCCAGGCGATGGCTACACCTTC.

This chain links TRBV7-3 with TRBJ2-3; D is ambiguous. V was cut by 5 bases and J by 0 bases, with 3 bases left in between. In germline, CDR1 is SGHTA, CDR2 FQGTGA. CDR3 size: 12 residues. In nucleotides, the CDR3 is TGTGCCAGCAGCCCTAGCACAGATACGCAGTATTTT. This sequence encodes CASSPSTDTQYF. The full variable domain, completed using reference TRBV7-3 and TRBJ2-3, is GAGVSQTPSNKVTEKGKYVELRCDPISGHTALYWYRQSLGQGPEFLIYFQGTGAADDSGLPNDRFFAVRPEGSVSTLKIQRTERGDSAVYLCASSPSTDTQYFGPGTRLTVL.

This sequence joins TRBV29-1 and TRBJ1-2; no firm D call. Germline V CDR1 and CDR2: SQVTM, ANQGSEA. The germline V and J ends were trimmed by 3 bases and 4 bases, with 15 bases remaining between them. CDR3 length equals 14 residues. In DNA form, the CDR3 reads TGCAGCGTTGATGGGCCGGCGGGCAGCTATGGCTACACCTTC. As protein: CSVDGPAGSYGYTF. Variable domain in full (rest from reference TRBV29-1 and TRBJ1-2): SAVISQKPSRDICQRGTSLTIQCQVDSQVTMMFWYRQQPGQSLTLIATANQGSEATYESGFVIDKFPISRPNLTFSTLTVSNMSPEDSSIYLCSVDGPAGSYGYTFGSGTRLTVV.

The chain has TRBV6-2 or TRBV6-3 and TRBJ2-1, with D tentatively TRBD1 (5 bases). The germline V gene encodes CDR1 MNHEY and CDR2 SVGEGT. This CDR3 region has 15 residues. V dropped 6 bases and J dropped 5 bases, with 17 bases sitting between them. The CDR3 bases are TGTGCCAGCAGCCGCCCCCCTAACAGGCACAATGAGCAGTTCTTC. This codes for CASSRPPNRHNEQFF.

The chain uses TRBV10-3 and TRBJ2-2; 9 bases fit TRBD1. The CDR3 has 21 residues. The V gene's germline CDR1 is ENHRY and CDR2 SYGVKD. Trimming at V came to 0 bases and at J to 4 bases, leaving 18 bases not matched to a gene. In DNA, the CDR3 is TGTGCCATCAGTGAGTCGGGGGAGGGACTTGGACAGGGGCAGATCACCGGGGAGCTGTTTTTT. It specifies CAISESGEGLGQGQITGELFF.

The CDR3 is CASSPGQFGEQYF. CDR3 nucleotides: TGCGCCAGCAGCCCAGGACAGTTCGGCGAGCAGTACTTC. This chain connects TRBV5-1 to TRBJ2-7; tentatively, D is TRBD1 (6 bases). The germline gives CDR1 SGHRS, CDR2 YFSETQ. V was trimmed by 4 bases and J by 6 bases, leaving 14 bases between them. The CDR3 runs to 13 residues. Filled out from reference TRBV5-1 and TRBJ2-7, the complete variable domain reads KAGVTQTPRYLIKTRGQQVTLSCSPISGHRSVSWYQQTPGQGLQFLFEYFSETQRNKGNFPGRFSGRQFSNSRSEMNVSTLELGDSALYLCASSPGQFGEQYFGPGTRLTVT.

The rearrangement uses TRBV27 and TRBJ1-5, with D perhaps TRBD1 (5 bases). Germline loops: CDR1 MNHEY, CDR2 SMNVEV (reference sequence). The V end lost 2 bases, the J end lost 4 bases, and 6 bases lay between the germline ends. This CDR3 has 13 amino acids. CDR3 residues: CASSLRGNQPQHF. The CDR3 DNA is TGTGCCAGCAGTTTAAGGGGTAATCAGCCCCAGCATTTT.

CDR3 in amino acids: CASSLHPGSGATDTQYF. In DNA, the CDR3 is TGTGCCAGCAGCTTACATCCCGGTAGCGGAGCCACAGATACGCAGTATTTT. The genes are TRBV7-8 and TRBJ2-3; a weak D match, TRBD2 (6 bases). V lost 2 bases, J lost 2 bases, and 17 bases lay in between. CDR3 length equals 17 residues. Germline V gene data show CDR1 as SGHVS and CDR2 as FQNEAQ.

The chain is built from TRBV5-1 and TRBJ1-1; 8 bases match TRBD1. CDR1 SGHRS and CDR2 YFSETQ come from the germline V gene. With V trimmed by 0 bases and J by 1 base, 2 bases remained unmatched. This CDR3 contains 15 residues. For the CDR3, the DNA is TGCGCCAGCAGCTTGGATGGGACAGGGAACACTGAAGCTTTCTTT. It is translated as CASSLDGTGNTEAFF.

This sequence joins TRBV5-1 and TRBJ2-5, with a possible D match to TRBD2 (6 bases). The CDR3 has 12 residues. Germline CDR1 SGHRS, CDR2 YFSETQ. V lost 0 bases and J lost 9, with 9 bases in between. The CDR3 DNA follows: TGCGCCAGCAGCTTGGGGAGGGAAGCCCAGTACTTC. Translated, it gives CASSLGREAQYF.

The CDR3 bases are TGTGCCAGCAGCTTAACCGGGACAGGGAACGATTCACCCCTCCACTTT. This encodes CASSLTGTGNDSPLHF. V and J are TRBV7-3 and TRBJ1-6, with 9 bases matching TRBD1. The trim removed 0 bases at V and 8 bases at J, leaving 5 bases unmatched. Germline V gene lookup returns CDR1 SGHTA and CDR2 FQGTGA. The CDR3 runs 16 residues.

This clone came up a few times. The chain uses TRBV9 and TRBJ2-1; a weak D match, TRBD1 (6 bases). This CDR3 has 13 amino acids. In germline, CDR1 is SGDLS, CDR2 YYNGEE. With 3 bases removed from V and 5 bases from J, the gap between germline ends came to 9 bases. The CDR3 bases are TGTGCCAGCAGCGGGGCAGGGGACAATGAGCAGTTCTTC. Protein: CASSGAGDNEQFF.

This clone was recorded once. This rearrangement joins TRBV19 to TRBJ1-2, with D possibly matching TRBD1 (5 bases). Per germline, CDR1 LNHDA and CDR2 SQIVND (reference sequence). CDR3 length: 11 amino acids. The V end lost 9 bases, the J end lost 7 bases, and 12 bases lay between the germline ends. CDR3 bases: TGTGCCAGACCTCCGGGGGGTGGCTACACCTTC. Protein product: CARPPGGGYTF.

V gene TRBV27 combines with J gene TRBJ2-7; 8 bases agree with TRBD1. The CDR3 consists of 14 residues. J lost 3 bases, V lost 8 bases, and 9 bases had no gene match. Per germline, CDR1 MNHEY and CDR2 SMNVEV (reference sequence). The DNA of the CDR3 is TGTGCCAGCCCGCAGGGGACAGGAGGCTACGAGCAGTACTTC. It yields the protein CASPQGTGGYEQYF.

This chain joins TRBV19 and TRBJ2-1; D may be TRBD2 (6 bases). Trimming stripped 6 bases from V and 2 bases from J, with 14 bases between. The germline V gene encodes CDR1 LNHDA and CDR2 SQIVND (reference sequence). This CDR3 is built from 15 residues. DNA for the CDR3: TGTGCCAGTAGGCTGGAGGGAGACCCCTACAATGAGCAGTTCTTC. It is translated as CASRLEGDPYNEQFF.

V gene TRBV4-2 combines with J gene TRBJ2-2, with 14 bases identical to TRBD2. The ends lost 5 bases at V and 0 bases at J; junction bases unmatched: 2. CDR3 length: 17 amino acids. CDR1 LGHNA and CDR2 YNFKEQ come from the germline V gene. CDR3 in amino acids: CASSATSGGANTGELFF. DNA of the CDR3: TGTGCCAGCAGCGCGACTAGCGGGGGGGCGAACACCGGGGAGCTGTTTTTT.

V and J are TRBV19 and TRBJ2-1; 9 bases agree with TRBD1. V dropped 3 bases and J dropped 6; count of bases not matched to a gene: 3. The CDR3 is 14 residues long. Germline lookup yields CDR1 LNHDA and CDR2 SQIVND (reference sequence). The CDR3 protein is CASSIWTGVNEQFF. The CDR3 DNA follows: TGTGCCAGTAGTATCTGGACAGGGGTCAATGAGCAGTTCTTC.

This clone occurred a few times. The chain uses TRBV6-2 or TRBV6-3 and TRBJ2-7; 9 bases align to TRBD2. CDR3 length equals 15 residues. Unmatched junction bases numbered 10, after V lost 7 bases and J lost 3 bases. Germline values: CDR1 MNHEY, CDR2 SVGEGT. CDR3 nucleotide sequence: TGTGCCAGCACCCCAGTAGCGGGAGAGGACTACGAGCAGTACTTC. Its protein is CASTPVAGEDYEQYF.

This clone counts as medium-sized (0.01 to 0.1%). The rearrangement uses TRBV4-3 and TRBJ1-1, with a tentative D call TRBD1 (6 bases). V lost 0 bases and J lost 10, with 9 bases in between. Germline V lookup: CDR1 LGHNA, CDR2 YSLEER. This CDR3 contains 12 residues. CDR3 protein: CASSQEGDIAFF. The DNA for the CDR3 is TGCGCCAGCAGCCAAGAAGGGGACATAGCTTTCTTT.

The chain uses TRBV7-2 and TRBJ1-5, with 10 bases fitting TRBD1. Trimming removed 4 bases from V and 6 bases from J; junction bases left unmatched: 3. Germline loops: CDR1 SGHTA, CDR2 FQGNSA. The length of the CDR3 is 14 residues. Here the CDR3 DNA reads TGTGCCAGCAGCTCCGGGACAGGGGTTCAGCCCCAGCATTTT. The encoded protein is CASSSGTGVQPQHF.